These T cell receptor beta chains were read from a single sample in a study of post-analysis software for immune sequencing data. In TCRdb, the PCR reads were re-called with MiXCR into one record per CDR3 protein. The sample holds about 210,000 distinct CDR3 sequences, roughly 30% seen once. Sequenced material: blood. Receptor source: a girl aged 2-17 years with multiple sclerosis. CDR3s include the opening cysteine and the closing phenylalanine or tryptophan. A D gene is named only where the DNA matches it firmly. For some rows the clone size is stated as once, few or many, or as a class when expanded; others skip it.

>15|TRBJ1-5|NA|few|TRBV19
TGTGCCAGTAGTCCTCGACTAGTACGCAATCAGCCCCAGCATTTT
CASSPRLVRNQPQHF
>13|TRBJ1-5|NA|few|TRBV3-1
TGTGCCAGCAGCTGGGACGGGGATCAGCCCCAGCATTTT
CASSWDGDQPQHF
>14|TRBJ2-5|NA|many|TRBV7-9
TGTGCCAGCAGCGGATGGTCGACCGCCGAGACCCAGTACTTC
CASSGWSTAETQYF
>13|TRBJ2-3|TRBD2|many|TRBV5-4
TGTGCCAGCAGCTGGGAGGGAGTGGATACGCAGTATTTT
CASSWEGVDTQYF
>16|TRBJ1-4|NA|few|TRBV3-1
TGTGCCAGCAGCCAAGATATTAACGCTAGGAGGGAAAAACTGTTTTTT
CASSQDINARREKLFF
>16|TRBJ2-1|TRBD1|many|TRBV29-1
TGCAGCGTTGATGGATTCTCAGGGGGCGATTACAATGAGCAGTTCTTC
CSVDGFSGGDYNEQFF
>13|TRBJ1-4|NA|NA|TRBV29-1
TGCAGCGTTGGCGAGGGGACGGGTGAAAAACTGTTTTTT
CSVGEGTGEKLFF
>15|TRBJ2-5|TRBD1|NA|TRBV5-1
TGCGCCAGCAGCTTGGGGCAGGGGGTGAAAGAGACCCAGTACTTC
CASSLGQGVKETQYF
>12|TRBJ1-2|NA|many|TRBV5-1
TGCGCCAGCAGCTTACAGAACTATGGCTACACCTTC
CASSLQNYGYTF
>17|TRBJ2-6|NA|few|TRBV5-1
TGCGCCAGCAGTATGGGAGGACCGCGGTCTGGGGCCAACGTCCTGACTTTC
CASSMGGPRSGANVLTF
>16|TRBJ1-5|TRBD1|NA|TRBV6-1
TGTGCCAGCAGTGGACAGGGGGCGTTTAGCAATCAGCCCCAGCATTTT
CASSGQGAFSNQPQHF
>15|TRBJ2-1|TRBD2|NA|TRBV5-1
TGCGCCAACAGGCGGGCGGGGGGCTCCTACAATGAGCAGTTCTTC
CANRRAGGSYNEQFF
>14|TRBJ2-7|TRBD2|many|TRBV29-1
TGCAGCGTGGCAGGGACTAGCGGGTCCCACGAGCAGTACTTC
CSVAGTSGSHEQYF
>16|TRBJ2-7|TRBD1|NA|TRBV7-8
TGTGCCAGCAGCTCCCCGCACAGGGGACGTTCCTACGAGCAGTACTTC
CASSSPHRGRSYEQYF
>17|TRBJ2-7|NA|many|TRBV28
TGTGCCAGCAGTTTAGGGGCAGGTGGGGGCGCCTCCTACGAGCAGTACTTC
CASSLGAGGGASYEQYF
>13|TRBJ2-7|NA|few|TRBV27
TGTGCCAGGAGCGCGCAGGATTCCTACGAGCAGTACTTC
CARSAQDSYEQYF
>13|TRBJ2-3|NA|NA|TRBV29-1
TGCAGCGTGGGAGCGGGCAGCACAGATACGCAGTATTTT
CSVGAGSTDTQYF
>17|TRBJ2-4|NA|many|TRBV2
TGTGCCAGCAGTGTTTGGGTTGACGTCTTAGCCAAAAACATTCAGTACTTC
CASSVWVDVLAKNIQYF
>15|TRBJ1-6|NA|NA|TRBV6-5
TGTGCCAGCAGTTACTACAGCGGAGGAAATTCACCCCTCCACTTT
CASSYYSGGNSPLHF
>15|TRBJ2-1|TRBD1|few|TRBV6-5
TGTGCCAGCAGTTTCACAGGGGGCGTCTACAATGAGCAGTTCTTC
CASSFTGGVYNEQFF
>15|TRBJ2-2|TRBD1|few|TRBV10-3
TGTGCCATCAGTCCGGGACAGGGTCACACCGGGGAGCTGTTTTTT
CAISPGQGHTGELFF
>18|TRBJ2-3|NA|few|TRBV18
TGTGCCAGCTCACCATTACCGGGACTTATGAATCCGGCGGATACGCAGTATTTT
CASSPLPGLMNPADTQYF
>14|TRBJ2-7|NA|many|TRBV6-1
TGTGCCAGCAGTGACCCAGGCGGGTCCTACGAGCAGTACTTC
CASSDPGGSYEQYF
>15|TRBJ2-7|TRBD2|many|TRBV6-5
TGTGCCAGCAGCCCTGGGACTAGCCGCCGCTACGAGCAGTACTTC
CASSPGTSRRYEQYF
>13|TRBJ2-5|NA|NA|TRBV5-1
TGCGCCTGCAGCGGGACAGGAGGCGAGACCCAGTACTTC
CACSGTGGETQYF
>17|TRBJ2-3|TRBD2|many|TRBV28
TGTGCCAGCAGGAGAGCCGGGACTAGCGGGAGAACAGATACGCAGTATTTT
CASRRAGTSGRTDTQYF
>16|TRBJ1-2|NA|NA|TRBV6-2/TRBV6-3
TGTGCCAGCAGTTATTTTTCTGGGGGAATCAACTATGGCTACACCTTC
CASSYFSGGINYGYTF